One sample yielded the 7 T cell receptor beta chains listed below, sequenced in a study of patients and donors after allogeneic stem cell transplantation. TCRdb re-called the RT-PCR reads with MiXCR, one entry per CDR3 protein. The sample consists of around 70,000 distinct CDR3 sequences, about 30% of them appearing once. The source material was blood, either unsorted or a sorted T cell fraction (not recorded which). The receptors come from a human donor who was either an allogeneic HSCT recipient or a stem cell or donor lymphocyte infusion donor (not recorded which). It is not recorded whose cells these are; they may come from a transplant donor.

This clonotype has a handful of counts. This chain uses TRBV11-2 with TRBJ2-5; TRBD1 might be the D (5 bases). Germline V CDR1 and CDR2: SGHAT, FQNNGV. V dropped 1 base and J dropped 3 bases, with 6 bases sitting between them. The length of the CDR3 is 13 residues. The CDR3 DNA follows: TGTGCCAGCAGCTTAGGGACAAAAGAGACCCAGTACTTC. Translation gives CASSLGTKETQYF.

This clonotype was counted at least ten times. The chain uses TRBV20-1 and TRBJ1-6, with D tentatively TRBD1 (5 bases). V lost 1 base, J lost 0 bases, and 7 bases lay in between. CDR3 length equals 15 residues. Germline V lookup: CDR1 DFQATT, CDR2 SNEGSKA (reference sequence). CDR3 DNA: TGCAGTGCTAGAGGTGGGGGCTCCTATAATTCACCCCTCCACTTT. This sequence encodes CSARGGGSYNSPLHF.

The rearrangement uses TRBV9 and TRBJ2-2; 8 bases agree with TRBD2. The CDR3 has 16 residues. V was pared by 4 bases and J by 8 bases, with 13 bases of the junction left unmatched. Germline assignment: CDR1 SGDLS and CDR2 YYNGEE. The CDR3, as DNA: TGTGCCAGCAGCCCCGGGAGCGGGGGTTATAATGGGGAGCTGTTTTTT. As protein: CASSPGSGGYNGELFF. Filled out from reference TRBV9 and TRBJ2-2, the complete variable domain reads DSGVTQTPKHLITATGQRVTLRCSPRSGDLSVYWYQQSLDQGLQFLIQYYNGEERAKGNILERFSAQQFPDLHSELNLSSLELGDSALYFCASSPGSGGYNGELFFGEGSRLTVL.

This clonotype was recorded a few times. An end of the junction does not agree with germline; a read error may underlie this. The chain employs TRBV5-1 and TRBJ1-2; 8 bases agree with TRBD1. CDR1 SGHRS and CDR2 YFSETQ come from the germline V gene. This CDR3 spans 15 amino acids. Here the CDR3 DNA reads TGCGCCAGCAGCGCCGGGACAGGAGGTAGCTATGGCTACGCCTTC. Translated: CASSAGTGGSYGYAF.

V usage is TRBV12-3 or TRBV12-4 and J usage is TRBJ2-3, with D possibly TRBD2 on 6 matching bases. The CDR3 is 16 amino acids. V was trimmed by 8 bases and J by 0 bases, leaving 18 bases between them. The CDR3 DNA reads TGTGCCAGCGGTTACCCGGTAGCGGATAGCACAGATACGCAGTATTTT. Translation gives CASGYPVADSTDTQYF.

This clonotype was detected only a few times. This chain connects TRBV15 to TRBJ1-5; unclear D gene. The CDR3 runs to 13 residues. Trimming removed 6 bases at V and 1 base at J, with 7 bases between. CDR1 and CDR2 from the germline V gene are LNHNV and YYDKDF (reference sequence). CDR3 in amino acids: CATSDRSNQPQHF. In nucleotides, the CDR3 is TGTGCCACCAGTGATCGGAGCAATCAGCCCCAGCATTTT.

The chain combines TRBV3-1 with TRBJ2-5; D gene uncertain. CDR3 size: 14 residues. Germline V CDR1 and CDR2: LGHDT, YNNKEL (reference sequence). Trimming removed 2 bases at V and 3 bases at J, with 10 bases between. The CDR3 sequence: CASSQMGWEETQYF. Here the CDR3 DNA reads TGTGCCAGCAGCCAAATGGGCTGGGAAGAGACCCAGTACTTC.